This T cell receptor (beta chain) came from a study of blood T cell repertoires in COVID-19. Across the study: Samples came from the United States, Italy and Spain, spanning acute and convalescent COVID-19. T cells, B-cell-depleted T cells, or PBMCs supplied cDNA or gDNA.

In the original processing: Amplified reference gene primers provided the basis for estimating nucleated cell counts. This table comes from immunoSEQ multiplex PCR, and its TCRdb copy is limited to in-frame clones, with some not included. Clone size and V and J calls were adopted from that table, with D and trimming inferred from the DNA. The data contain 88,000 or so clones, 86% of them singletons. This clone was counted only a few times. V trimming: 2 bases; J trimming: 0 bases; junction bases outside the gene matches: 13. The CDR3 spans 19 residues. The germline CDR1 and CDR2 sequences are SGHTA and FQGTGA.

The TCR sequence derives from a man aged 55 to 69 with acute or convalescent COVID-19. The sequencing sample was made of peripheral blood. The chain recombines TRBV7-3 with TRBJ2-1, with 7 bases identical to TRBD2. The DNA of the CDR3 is TGTGCCAGCAGCTTAGGTTTCGGTTGGGCTAGCGGCTCCTACAATGAGCAGTTCTTC. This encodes CASSLGFGWASGSYNEQFF.